This T cell receptor beta chain was captured by sequencing in a study of glioma-infiltrating T cells. The wider study: Samples included WHO grade II oligodendrogliomas or astrocytomas and initial-diagnosis grade IV glioblastomas. Points from the study as a whole: Tissue-blood divergence was below expectation in non-neoplastic patients, above in gliomas. Tissue and blood shared very few CDR3 sequences.

CDR3 length equals 14 residues. The ends were cut back, 0 bases at V and 5 bases at J, with 14 bases in the middle. The germline gives CDR1 DFQATT, CDR2 SNEGSKA (reference sequence). TCR alpha and beta CDR3 regions were amplified from RNA using iRepertoire nested multiplex PCR. Input was roughly 85-450 ng of tissue mRNA or PBMC total RNA. MiXCR, applied by TCRdb to the multiplex PCR reads, yields one record per CDR3 protein. The repertoire holds a few hundred thousand distinct CDR3 sequences, around 38% seen once, with more than 10% in the top ten. This clonotype turned up a few times. Its cognate antigen is unknown.

The origin of this receptor is a human donor with low-grade glioma or glioblastoma, undergoing nonglioma brain surgery, or in good health (not recorded which). The gene calls are TRBV20-1 and TRBJ2-7; a possible D gene is TRBD1 (6 bases). Sequenced sample: glioma tissue, nonneoplastic brain tissue, or PBMCs (not recorded which). The CDR3 sequence: CSAREGASSHEQYF. The CDR3 DNA is TGCAGTGCTAGAGAGGGGGCGTCGTCCCACGAGCAGTACTTC.